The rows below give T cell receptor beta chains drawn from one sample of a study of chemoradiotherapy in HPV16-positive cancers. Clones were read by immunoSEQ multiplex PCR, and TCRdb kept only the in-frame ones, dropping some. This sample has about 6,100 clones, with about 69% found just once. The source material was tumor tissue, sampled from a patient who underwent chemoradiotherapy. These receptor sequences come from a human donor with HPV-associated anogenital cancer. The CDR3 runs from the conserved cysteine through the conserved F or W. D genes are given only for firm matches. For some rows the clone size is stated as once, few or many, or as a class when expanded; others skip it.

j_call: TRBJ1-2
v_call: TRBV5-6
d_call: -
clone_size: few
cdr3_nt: TGTGCCAGCAGCTTGGTAGGGGTCGGCTACACCTTC
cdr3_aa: CASSLVGVGYTF

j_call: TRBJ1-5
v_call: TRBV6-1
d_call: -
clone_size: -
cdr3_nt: TGTGCCAGCCAACGTAATAGCAATCAGCCCCAGCATTTT
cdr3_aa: CASQRNSNQPQHF

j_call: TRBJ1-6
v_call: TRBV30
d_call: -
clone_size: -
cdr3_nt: TGTGCCTGGAGCCAGAAACAGGGAGGGAATTCACCCCTCCACTTT
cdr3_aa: CAWSQKQGGNSPLHF

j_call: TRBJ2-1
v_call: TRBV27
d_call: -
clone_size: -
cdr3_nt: TGTGCCAGCAGTCCAATCTTCTCAGGGCACTCCTACAATGAGCAGTTCTTC
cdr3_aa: CASSPIFSGHSYNEQFF

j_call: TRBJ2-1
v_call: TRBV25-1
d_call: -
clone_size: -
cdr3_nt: TGTGCCAGCAATCCGGGGCACACCGAGCAGTTCTTC
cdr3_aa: CASNPGHTEQFF

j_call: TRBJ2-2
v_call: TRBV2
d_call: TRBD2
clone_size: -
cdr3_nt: TGTGCCAGCAGTATCACTAGCGGGATGAACACCGGGGAGCTGTTTTTT
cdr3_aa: CASSITSGMNTGELFF

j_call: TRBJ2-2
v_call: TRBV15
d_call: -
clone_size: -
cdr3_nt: TGTGCCACCAGCAGAGACCCTCGAGCCACGGAGGAGCTGTTTTTT
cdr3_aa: CATSRDPRATEELFF

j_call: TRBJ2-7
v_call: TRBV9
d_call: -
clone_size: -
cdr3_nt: TGTGCCAGCAGCGTAGGTGGTACAGGTTACGAGCAGTACTTC
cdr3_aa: CASSVGGTGYEQYF

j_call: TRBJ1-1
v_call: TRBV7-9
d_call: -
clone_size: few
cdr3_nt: TGTGCCAGCAGCTTTCCCGGCAGGGGAGTTGGTGAAGCTTTCTTT
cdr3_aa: CASSFPGRGVGEAFF

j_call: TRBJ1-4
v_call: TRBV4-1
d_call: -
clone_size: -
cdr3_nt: TGCGCCAGCAGCGACTTAGGGACGGAGAATGAAAAACTGTTTTTT
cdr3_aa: CASSDLGTENEKLFF

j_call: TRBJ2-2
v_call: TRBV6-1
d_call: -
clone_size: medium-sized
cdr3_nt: TGTGCCAGCAGCGACCGGGACCTCGGTGGGGAGCTGTTTTTT
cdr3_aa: CASSDRDLGGELFF

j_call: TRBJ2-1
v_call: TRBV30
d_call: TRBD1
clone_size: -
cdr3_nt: TGTGCCCGACAGGGACAGGGCTACAATGAGCAGTTCTTC
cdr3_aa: CARQGQGYNEQFF

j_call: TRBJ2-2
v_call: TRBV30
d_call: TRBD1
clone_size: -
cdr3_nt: TGTGCCTTGGGACAGGGGGCGAACACCGGGGAGCTGTTTTTT
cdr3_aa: CALGQGANTGELFF

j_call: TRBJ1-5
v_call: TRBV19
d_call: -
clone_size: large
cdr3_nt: TGTGCCAGTAACTGGTTGGGGGCTGGTAGCAATCAGCCCCAGCATTTT
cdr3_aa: CASNWLGAGSNQPQHF

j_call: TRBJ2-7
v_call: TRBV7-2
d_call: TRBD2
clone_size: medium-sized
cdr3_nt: TGTGCCAGCAGCTTTGCTAGCGGGTCCTACGAGCAGTACTTC
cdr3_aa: CASSFASGSYEQYF

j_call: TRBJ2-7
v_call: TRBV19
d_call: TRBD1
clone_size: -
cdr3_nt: TGTGCCAGTTCCGTTCGGGACAGGGTTTACGAGCAGTACTTC
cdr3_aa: CASSVRDRVYEQYF

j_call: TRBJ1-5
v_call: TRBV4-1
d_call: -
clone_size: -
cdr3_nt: TGCGCCAGCAGCCAAGGGGTGGGGACACAGCAGCATTTT
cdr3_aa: CASSQGVGTQQHF

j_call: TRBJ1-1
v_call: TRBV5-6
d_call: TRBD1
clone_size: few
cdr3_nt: TGTGCCAGCAGCTTCGCGAACAGGGGGGAAGCTTTCTTT
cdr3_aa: CASSFANRGEAFF

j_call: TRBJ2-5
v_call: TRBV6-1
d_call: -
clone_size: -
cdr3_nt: TGTGCCAGCAGTGAGGGGGGCGGGGCGCATCGGAGGGAGACCCAGTACTTC
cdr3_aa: CASSEGGGAHRRETQYF

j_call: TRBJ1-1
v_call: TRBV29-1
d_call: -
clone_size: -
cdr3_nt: TGCAGCGTTGATCGGCCGGAGAACACTGAAGCTTTCTTT
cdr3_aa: CSVDRPENTEAFF

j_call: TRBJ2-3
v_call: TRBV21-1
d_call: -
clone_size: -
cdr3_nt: TGTGCCAGTCCTGACTGGGTGGGGCGCGTGGCGAGCACAGATACGCAGTATTTT
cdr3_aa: CASPDWVGRVASTDTQYF

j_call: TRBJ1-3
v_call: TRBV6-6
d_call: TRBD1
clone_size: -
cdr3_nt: TGTGCCAGCAGTTACCAGCAGGGGGCCTCTGGAAACACCATATATTTT
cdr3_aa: CASSYQQGASGNTIYF

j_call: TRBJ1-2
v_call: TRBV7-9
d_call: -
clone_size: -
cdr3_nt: TGTGCCAGCAGCGCCCTTCTTTCTGGCTACACCTTC
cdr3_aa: CASSALLSGYTF

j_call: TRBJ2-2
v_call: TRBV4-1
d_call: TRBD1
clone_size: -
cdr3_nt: TGCGCCAGCAGCCCGGACAGGGCCACCGGGGAGCTGTTTTTT
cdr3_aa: CASSPDRATGELFF

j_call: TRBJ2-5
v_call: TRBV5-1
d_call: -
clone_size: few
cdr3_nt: TGCGCCAGCAGCTTGAATGGGGGAGCCCCTCAAGAGACCCAGTACTTC
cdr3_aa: CASSLNGGAPQETQYF